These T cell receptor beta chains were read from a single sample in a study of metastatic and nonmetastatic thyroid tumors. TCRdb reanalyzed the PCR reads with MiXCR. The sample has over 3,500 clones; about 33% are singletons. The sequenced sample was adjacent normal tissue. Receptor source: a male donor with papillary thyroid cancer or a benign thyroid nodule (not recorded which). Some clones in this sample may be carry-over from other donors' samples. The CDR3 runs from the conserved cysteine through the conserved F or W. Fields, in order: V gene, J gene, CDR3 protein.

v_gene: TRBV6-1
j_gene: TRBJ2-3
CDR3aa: CASSDGAGDTDTQYF

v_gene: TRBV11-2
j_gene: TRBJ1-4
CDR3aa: CASSFRGLGEKLFF

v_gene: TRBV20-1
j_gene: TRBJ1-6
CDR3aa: CSAREINNSPLHF

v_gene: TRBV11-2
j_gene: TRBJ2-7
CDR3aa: CASSLDPSGRGEQYF

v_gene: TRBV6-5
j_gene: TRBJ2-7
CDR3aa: CASSYSPTEQYF

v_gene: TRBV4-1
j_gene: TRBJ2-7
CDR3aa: CASSQDRTSGSYEQYF

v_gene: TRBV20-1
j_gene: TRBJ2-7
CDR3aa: CSARTGITYEQYF

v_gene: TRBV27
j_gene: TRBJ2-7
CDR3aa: CASSRDGGRLEQYF

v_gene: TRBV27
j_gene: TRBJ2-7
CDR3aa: CASSYIRLAGGTYEQYF

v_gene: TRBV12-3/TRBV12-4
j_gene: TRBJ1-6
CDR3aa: CASRPHGTGDNSPLHF

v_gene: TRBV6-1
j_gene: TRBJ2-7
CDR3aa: CASKGVSYEQYF

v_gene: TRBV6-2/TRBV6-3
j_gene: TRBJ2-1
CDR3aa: CASSYLSNEQFF

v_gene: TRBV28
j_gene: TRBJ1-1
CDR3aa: CASTAPGGKADTEAFF

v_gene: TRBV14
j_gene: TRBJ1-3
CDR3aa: CASSQGRGPGNTIYF

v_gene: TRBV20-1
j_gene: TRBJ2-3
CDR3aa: CSAISGASTDTQYF

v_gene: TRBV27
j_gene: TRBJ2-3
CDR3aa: CASSRNTDTQYF

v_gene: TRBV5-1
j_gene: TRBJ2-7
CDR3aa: CASSLGGPGTNKKDYEQYF

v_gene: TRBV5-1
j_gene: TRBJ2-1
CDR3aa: CASSLAGTNYNEQFF

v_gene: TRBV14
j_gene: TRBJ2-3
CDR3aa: CASSQDQITGKDTQYF

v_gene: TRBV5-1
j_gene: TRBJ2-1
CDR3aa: CASSLPLVFGGRRTYNEQFF

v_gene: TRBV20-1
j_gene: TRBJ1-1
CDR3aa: CSARVGTGTEAFF

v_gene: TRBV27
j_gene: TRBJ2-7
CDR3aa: CASSLFGTASYEQYF

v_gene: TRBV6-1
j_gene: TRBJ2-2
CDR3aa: CASTGLAGDIGELFF

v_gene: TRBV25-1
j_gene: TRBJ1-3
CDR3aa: CASTLGNTIYF

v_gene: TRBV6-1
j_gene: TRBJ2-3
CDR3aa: CASSLPVAGLRSTQYF

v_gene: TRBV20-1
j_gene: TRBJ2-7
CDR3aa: CSARVAGGMGEQYF

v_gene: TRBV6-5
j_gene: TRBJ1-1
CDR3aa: CASSYLGETEAFF

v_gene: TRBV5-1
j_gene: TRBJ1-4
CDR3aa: CASSLRGPGQPNEKLFF

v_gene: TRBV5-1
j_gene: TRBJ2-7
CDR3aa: CASSSGQGTGWYEQYF

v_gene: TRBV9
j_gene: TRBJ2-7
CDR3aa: CASSVDSTYEQYF

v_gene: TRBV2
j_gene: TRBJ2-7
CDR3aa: CASSDLLAGTYEQYF

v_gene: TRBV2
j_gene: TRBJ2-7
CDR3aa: CASSETASYEQYF

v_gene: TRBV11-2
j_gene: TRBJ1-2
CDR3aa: CASSPWTGGQYGYTF

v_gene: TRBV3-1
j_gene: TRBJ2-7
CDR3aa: CASYNTGGYEQYF

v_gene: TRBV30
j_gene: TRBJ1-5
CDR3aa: CAWSVMADQPQHF

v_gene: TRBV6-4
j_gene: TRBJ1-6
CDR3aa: CASSPGTTNSPLHF

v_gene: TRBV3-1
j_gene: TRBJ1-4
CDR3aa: CASSQDLGGVTNEKLFF

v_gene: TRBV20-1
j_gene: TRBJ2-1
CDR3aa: CSAPGTGQHNEQFF

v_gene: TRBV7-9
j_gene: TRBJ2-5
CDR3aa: CASSLAGMWETQYF

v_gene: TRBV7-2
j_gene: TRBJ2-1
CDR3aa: CASSLGTVYNEQFF

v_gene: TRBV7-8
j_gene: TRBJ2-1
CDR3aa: CASSLWRLQENEQFF